The source of this T cell receptor (beta chain) is a study of blood T cells in healthy people across ages. The germline V gene has CDR1 DFQATT and CDR2 SNEGSKA (reference sequence). Trimming took 6 bases from V and 5 from J, leaving 13 bases between them. The CDR3 sequence is 12 residues long. A J-beta primer mix and a sample-barcoded 5' primer were used in a second PCR of roughly 6 to 12 cycles. TCRdb fed the 5' RACE reads into MiXCR, producing one record per CDR3 protein. Here the sample spans around 1,900,000 distinct CDR3 sequences, 30% to 40% being singletons. The rearrangement joins TRBV20-1 to TRBJ1-1; D remains ambiguous. The receptor was derived from a human donor in good health. Sequences were obtained from blood. CDR3 bases: TGCAGTGCCCAGGTTTCCGGGACTGAAGCTTTCTTT. Its translation: CSAQVSGTEAFF.